This T cell receptor beta chain was recorded in a study of shared clonotypes between healthy human individuals. Note on this clone: What it binds is unknown. The same CDR3 arises from other DNA sequences in this sample as well.

The assay used deep level. The repertoire was sequenced with immunoSEQ multiplex PCR; TCRdb's copy has only in-frame clones and lacks some. Of around 980,000 clones in the sample, around 82% are singletons; the top ten hold roughly 0.62%. Study-wide results and limits: A generally larger estimated richness was seen in naive subsets than in memory subsets. Among donors, sharing of clonotypes was expected to be affected by sequencing depth. Shared clonotypes across all four donors exceeded non-shared ones in generation probability.

CDR1 is SGHRS, CDR2 YFSETQ, per germline. The V gene lost 4 bases and the J gene lost 1 base, with 11 bases spanning the gap. The CDR3 loop spans 14 amino acids. The sequencing input was memory CD4+ T cells from PBMCs. The subset denotes: CD45RA-negative fraction. This clonotype was obtained from a man between 18 and 35 years old in good health. Some clones in this sample may be carry-over from other donors' samples. The chain recombines TRBV5-1 with TRBJ1-1; D gene uncertain. The CDR3 coding sequence is TGCGCCAGCAGCCCGGGCACCTCGAACACTGAAGCTTTCTTT. The encoded protein is CASSPGTSNTEAFF.